These 17 T cell receptor beta chains originate from one sample sequenced in a study of T cell changes during pregnancy in multiple sclerosis. Repertoires were generated with immunoSEQ multiplex PCR, while TCRdb's copy carries only in-frame clones and drops some. Among some 68,000 clones listed, approximately 89% were seen once. Here the sequenced sample was peripheral blood, taken in the second trimester of pregnancy. These receptors originate from a female donor with multiple sclerosis, enrolled in a pregnancy study.

V and J are TRBV7-2 and TRBJ2-7; TRBD2 matches at 10 bases. The V segment lost 4 bases and the J segment 6 bases; nucleotides outside the gene matches: 9. The CDR3 totals 15 residues. Germline V gene data show CDR1 as SGHTA and CDR2 as FQGNSA. CDR3 in DNA: TGTGCCAGCAGCTCGGGTGGGCTAGCGGGAGCCGAGCAGTACTTC. This gives the protein CASSSGGLAGAEQYF.

The V gene is TRBV5-5, the J gene TRBJ2-7; D not resolved. The CDR3 runs 12 residues. Germline-derived CDR1 and CDR2 are SGHKS and YYEKEE (reference sequence). Trimming took 2 bases from V and 4 from J, leaving 7 bases between them. The CDR3 sequence: CASSFSGYEQYF. The DNA for the CDR3 is TGTGCCAGCAGCTTTTCAGGTTACGAGCAGTACTTC.

V usage is TRBV30 and J usage is TRBJ2-1, with 8 bases that match TRBD2. With V trimmed by 4 bases and J by 6 bases, 14 bases remained unmatched. There are 16 residues in the CDR3. CDR1 and CDR2 from the germline V gene are GTSNPN and SVGIG (reference sequence). CDR3 protein: CAWKVFGGGEGNEQFF. The DNA of the CDR3 is TGTGCCTGGAAGGTATTCGGGGGGGGCGAGGGCAATGAGCAGTTCTTC.

This clone was found a few times. CDR3 in DNA: TGTGCCAGCAGCCCCCAGCGGGTTCGGGGGGAGACCCAGTACTTC. It yields the protein CASSPQRVRGETQYF. This sequence joins TRBV9 and TRBJ2-5; D is possibly TRBD2 (6 bases). The V and J ends lost 4 bases and 5 bases respectively, with 18 bases between them. The CDR3 runs to 15 residues. Germline V gives CDR1 SGDLS, CDR2 YYNGEE.

The chain joins TRBV6-5 to TRBJ2-2; TRBD2 matches at 11 bases. Germline trimming cut 9 bases from V and 1 base from J; bases unmatched to any gene: 4. The CDR3 has 15 amino acids. Per germline, CDR1 MNHEY and CDR2 SVGAGI. This CDR3 reads CASHLAGGNTGELFF. Here the CDR3 DNA reads TGTGCCAGTCATCTAGCGGGAGGGAACACCGGGGAGCTGTTTTTT.

V gene TRBV7-3 combines with J gene TRBJ2-1, with D tentatively TRBD1 (7 bases). This CDR3 contains 13 residues. V dropped 4 bases and J dropped 6 bases, with 10 bases sitting between them. Per the germline V gene, CDR1 is SGHTA and CDR2 is FQGTGA. Here the CDR3 reads CASSSQGGNEQFF. The CDR3 DNA sequence: TGTGCCAGCAGCTCCCAGGGGGGCAATGAGCAGTTCTTC.

In this sample, this clone turned up once. The CDR3 sequence is CASSSPTGTSGGANEQYF. Written as DNA, the CDR3 is TGTGCCAGCAGCTCCCCCACGGGAACTAGCGGGGGGGCCAACGAGCAGTACTTC. The chain uses TRBV7-2 and TRBJ2-7; 13 positions agree with TRBD2. Germline values: CDR1 SGHTA, CDR2 FQGNSA. CDR3 length: 18 residues. The ends lost 4 bases at V and 5 bases at J; junction bases unmatched: 14. Combining the CDR3 with reference TRBV7-2 and TRBJ2-7 gives the whole variable domain GAGVSQSPSNKVTEKGKDVELRCDPISGHTALYWYRQSLGQGLEFLIYFQGNSAPDKSGLPSDRFSAERTGGSVSTLTIQRTQQEDSAVYLCASSSPTGTSGGANEQYFGPGTRLTVT.

This sequence joins TRBV7-9 and TRBJ2-3; D might be TRBD2 (5 bases). Germline CDR1 is SEHNR and CDR2 is FQNEAQ (reference sequence). Deletions cut 5 bases from V and 3 bases from J, with 15 bases between. The CDR3 spans 15 residues. The chain's CDR3 is CASSQTRLVTDTQYF. Written as DNA, the CDR3 is TGTGCCAGCAGCCAAACTAGGTTAGTGACAGATACGCAGTATTTT. Combining the CDR3 with reference TRBV7-9 and TRBJ2-3 gives the whole variable domain DTGVSQNPRHKITKRGQNVTFRCDPISEHNRLYWYRQTLGQGPEFLTYFQNEAQLEKSRLLSDRFSAERPKGSFSTLEIQRTEQGDSAMYLCASSQTRLVTDTQYFGPGTRLTVL.

Here the CDR3 DNA reads TGCGCCAGCAGCCACGAGGGTGGCAGGGGCCTGTACCAAGAGACCCAGTACTTC. This translates into CASSHEGGRGLYQETQYF. V and J are TRBV4-1 and TRBJ2-5, with D maybe TRBD1 (6 bases). Trimming took off 3 bases at V and 0 bases at J, with 20 bases between the two ends. The CDR3 contains 18 residues. From germline, CDR1 is MGHRA and CDR2 YSYEKL.

In this sample, this clone turned up a few times. The chain carries TRBV7-8 and TRBJ2-7, with 9 bases aligning to TRBD2. The CDR3 consists of 14 residues. Germline V gene sequence: CDR1 SGHVS, CDR2 FQNEAQ. The V gene end was trimmed by 5 bases and the J gene end by 5 bases; junction bases not matched to a gene: 7. CDR3 DNA: TGTGCCAGCAGCCCCCCGGGACTAGCCAACGAGCAGTACTTC. Translation gives CASSPPGLANEQYF.

This clone has a handful of counts. The chain carries TRBV7-9 and TRBJ1-3, with D uncertain. Looked up from germline, CDR1 is SEHNR and CDR2 is FQNEAQ (reference sequence). The CDR3 runs to 14 residues. V gave up 3 bases and J gave up 4 bases, with 10 bases separating them. The CDR3 loop reads CASSLTGMGNTIYF. The CDR3 DNA sequence: TGTGCCAGCAGCTTGACCGGGATGGGAAACACCATATATTTT. The full variable domain, in which reference TRBV7-9 and TRBJ1-3 provide the parts outside the CDR3, is DTGVSQNPRHKITKRGQNVTFRCDPISEHNRLYWYRQTLGQGPEFLTYFQNEAQLEKSRLLSDRFSAERPKGSFSTLEIQRTEQGDSAMYLCASSLTGMGNTIYFGEGSWLTVV.

J is TRBJ2-5 and V is TRBV30; TRBD1 is a possible D gene (5 bases). Trimming removed 5 bases from V and 0 bases from J, with 19 bases in between. The CDR3 has 16 amino acids. Germline V gene sequence: CDR1 GTSNPN, CDR2 SVGIG (reference sequence). The CDR3 DNA reads TGTGCCTGGCGCTACCCCAGGGATTTTAACCAAGAGACCCAGTACTTC. As protein: CAWRYPRDFNQETQYF.

The chain joins TRBV5-5 to TRBJ1-5; D is perhaps TRBD1 (5 bases). The CDR3 has 15 residues. CDR1 and CDR2 from the germline V gene are SGHKS and YYEKEE (reference sequence). V gave up 0 bases and J gave up 1 base, with 8 bases separating them. CDR3 sequence (DNA): TGTGCCAGCAGCTTGGGGAGGGGAAGCAATCAGCCCCAGCATTTT. It is translated as CASSLGRGSNQPQHF. The complete variable domain, with remaining parts taken from reference TRBV5-5 and TRBJ1-5, reads DAGVTQSPTHLIKTRGQQVTLRCSPISGHKSVSWYQQVLGQGPQFIFQYYEKEERGRGNFPDRFSARQFPNYSSELNVNALLLGDSALYLCASSLGRGSNQPQHFGDGTRLSIL.

V is TRBV7-3 and J is TRBJ2-5, with D possibly matching TRBD1 (5 bases). V lost 1 base to trimming and J lost 3 bases, with 6 bases between them. Germline V gene sequence: CDR1 SGHTA, CDR2 FQGTGA. There are 13 residues in the CDR3. CDR3 DNA: TGTGCCAGCAGCTTAAGCAGGGAAGAGACCCAGTACTTC. This codes for CASSLSREETQYF.

The CDR3 DNA is TGTGCCACCACGACTAGCGGGAGTGTCACCGGGGAGCTGTTTTTT. This gives the protein CATTTSGSVTGELFF. The chain is built from TRBV7-9 and TRBJ2-2, with 12 bases matching TRBD2. This CDR3 has 15 residues. J was trimmed by 4 bases and V by 10 bases; bases with no gene match: 7. Germline CDR1 and CDR2: SEHNR and FQNEAQ (reference sequence).

The rearrangement links TRBV27 to TRBJ2-4; TRBD2 matches at 8 bases. V was clipped by 6 bases and J by 6 bases; unmatched bases: 7. The CDR3 runs 14 residues. The germline V gene has CDR1 MNHEY and CDR2 SMNVEV (reference sequence). This chain's CDR3 is CASRTGGPGNIQYF. Written as DNA, the CDR3 is TGTGCCAGCAGAACGGGGGGGCCGGGAAACATTCAGTACTTC.

V gene TRBV19 combines with J gene TRBJ1-1; 8 bases line up with TRBD1. This CDR3 region has 15 residues. Per the germline V gene, CDR1 is LNHDA and CDR2 is SQIVND (reference sequence). The ends lost 3 bases at V and 11 bases at J; junction bases unmatched: 14. The CDR3 loop is CASSIDVEAGGRAFF. The CDR3 DNA reads TGTGCCAGTAGTATCGACGTCGAGGCAGGGGGCAGGGCTTTCTTT.